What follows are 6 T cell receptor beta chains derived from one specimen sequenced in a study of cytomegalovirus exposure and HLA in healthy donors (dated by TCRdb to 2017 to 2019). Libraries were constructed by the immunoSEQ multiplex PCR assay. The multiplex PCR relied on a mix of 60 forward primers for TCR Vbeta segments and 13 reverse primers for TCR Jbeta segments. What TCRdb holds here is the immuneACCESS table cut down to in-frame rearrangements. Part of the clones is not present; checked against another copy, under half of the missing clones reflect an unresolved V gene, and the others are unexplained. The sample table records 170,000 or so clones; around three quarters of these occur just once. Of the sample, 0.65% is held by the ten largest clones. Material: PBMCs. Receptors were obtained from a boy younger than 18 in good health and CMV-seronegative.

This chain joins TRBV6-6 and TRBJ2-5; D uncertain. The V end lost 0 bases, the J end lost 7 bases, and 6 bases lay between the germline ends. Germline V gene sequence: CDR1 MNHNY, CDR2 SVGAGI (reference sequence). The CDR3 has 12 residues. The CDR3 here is CASSYSRGTQYF. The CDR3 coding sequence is TGTGCCAGCAGTTACTCTCGCGGGACCCAGTACTTC.

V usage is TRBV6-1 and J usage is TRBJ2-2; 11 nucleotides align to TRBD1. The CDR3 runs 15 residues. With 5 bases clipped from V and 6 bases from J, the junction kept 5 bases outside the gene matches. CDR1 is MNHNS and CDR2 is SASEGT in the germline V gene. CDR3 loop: CASSRTGGEPGELFF. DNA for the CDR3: TGTGCCAGCAGTAGGACAGGGGGCGAGCCCGGGGAGCTGTTTTTT.

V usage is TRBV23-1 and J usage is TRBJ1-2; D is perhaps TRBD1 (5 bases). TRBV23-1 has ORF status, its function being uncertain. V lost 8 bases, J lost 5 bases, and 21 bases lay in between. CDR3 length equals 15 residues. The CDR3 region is CASGITGLKRYGYTF. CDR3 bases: TGCGCCAGCGGGATTACGGGACTTAAACGTTATGGCTACACCTTC.

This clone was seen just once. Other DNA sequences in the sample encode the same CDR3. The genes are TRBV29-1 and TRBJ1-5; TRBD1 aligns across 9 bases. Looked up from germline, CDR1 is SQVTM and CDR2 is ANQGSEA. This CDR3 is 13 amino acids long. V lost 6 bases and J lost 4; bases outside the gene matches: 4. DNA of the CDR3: TGCAGCGTGGGGACAGGGCTAAATCAGCCCCAGCATTTT. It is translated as CSVGTGLNQPQHF.

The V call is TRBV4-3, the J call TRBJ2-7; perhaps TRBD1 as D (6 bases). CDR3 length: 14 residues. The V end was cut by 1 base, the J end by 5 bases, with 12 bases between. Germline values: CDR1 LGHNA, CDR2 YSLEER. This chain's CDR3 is CASSQGTGLDEQYF. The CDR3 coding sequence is TGCGCCAGCAGCCAAGGTACAGGGCTCGACGAGCAGTACTTC.

This CDR3 reads CASSLAGAAEAFF. The CDR3 nucleotides read TGTGCCAGCAGCTTAGCAGGGGCGGCTGAAGCTTTCTTT. The genes are TRBV7-2 and TRBJ1-1, with D perhaps matching TRBD1 (5 bases). Germline V gives CDR1 SGHTA, CDR2 FQGNSA. Trimming left V 0 bases short and J 6 bases short, with 8 bases between. The CDR3 is 13 residues long.